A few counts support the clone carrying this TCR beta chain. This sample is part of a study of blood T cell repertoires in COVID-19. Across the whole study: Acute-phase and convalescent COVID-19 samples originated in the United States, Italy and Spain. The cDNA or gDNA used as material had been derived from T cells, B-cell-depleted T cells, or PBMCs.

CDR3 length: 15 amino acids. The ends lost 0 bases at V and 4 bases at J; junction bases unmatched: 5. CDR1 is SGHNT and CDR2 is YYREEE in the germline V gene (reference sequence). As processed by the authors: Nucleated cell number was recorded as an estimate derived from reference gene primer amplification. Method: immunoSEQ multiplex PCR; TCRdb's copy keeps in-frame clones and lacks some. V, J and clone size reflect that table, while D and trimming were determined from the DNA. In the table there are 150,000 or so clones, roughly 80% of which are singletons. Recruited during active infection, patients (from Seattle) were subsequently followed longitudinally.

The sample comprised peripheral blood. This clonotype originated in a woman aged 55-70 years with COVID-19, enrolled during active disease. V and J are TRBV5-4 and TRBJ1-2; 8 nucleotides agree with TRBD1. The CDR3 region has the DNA TGTGCCAGCAGCTTGGCAGGACAGGGACCCTATGGCTACACCTTC. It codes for CASSLAGQGPYGYTF.